The 25 T cell receptor beta chains presented below share a single source sample, sequenced in a study of CD8+CD57+ T cells in acquired aplastic anemia. Patients chosen for sequencing had CD8+CD57+ cells that had expanded, as shown by flow cytometry. TCR beta VDJ and CDR3 profiling used genomic DNA as template. TCRdb passed the reads through MiXCR, listing each CDR3 protein once. Of 100,000 to 150,000 distinct CDR3 sequences in the sample, 30% to 45% are singletons; the top ten hold over 2%. The material sequenced was sorted CD4+, CD8+, or CD8+CD57+ T cells (not recorded which) from PBMCs. The receptors derive from a human donor with aplastic anemia.

This clonotype was detected many times. In DNA form, the CDR3 reads TGTGCCAGCAGCCCGCGGGAAGGGGGCTTCCTAGCCAAAAACATTCAGTACTTC. It specifies CASSPREGGFLAKNIQYF. The V and J genes are TRBV11-2 and TRBJ2-4, with D maybe TRBD1 (7 bases). CDR1 and CDR2 from the germline V gene are SGHAT and FQNNGV. Trimming took off 5 bases at V and 0 bases at J, with 20 bases between the two ends. The CDR3 spans 18 residues. The full variable domain, in which reference TRBV11-2 and TRBJ2-4 provide the parts outside the CDR3, is EAGVAQSPRYKIIEKRQSVAFWCNPISGHATLYWYQQILGQGPKLLIQFQNNGVVDDSQLPKDRFSAERLKGVDSTLKIQPAKLEDSAVYLCASSPREGGFLAKNIQYFGAGTRLSVL.

This clonotype was counted ten times or more. The chain links TRBV29-1 to TRBJ1-4; D is possibly TRBD1 (6 bases). V was shortened by 4 bases and J by 7 bases, with 13 bases between the two germline ends. The CDR3 loop spans 13 amino acids. Per germline, CDR1 SQVTM and CDR2 ANQGSEA. The CDR3 nucleotides read TGCAGCGTTGCCGACAGGTTGGGTGAAAAACTGTTTTTT. It encodes CSVADRLGEKLFF.

The rearrangement uses TRBV20-1 and TRBJ2-1; D remains unclear. This CDR3 contains 13 residues. Germline loops: CDR1 DFQATT, CDR2 SNEGSKA (reference sequence). The V gene lost 0 bases and the J gene lost 7 bases, with 10 bases spanning the gap. CDR3 in DNA: TGCAGTGCTAGAGATGGTTCCGGGAATGAGCAGTTCTTC. As protein: CSARDGSGNEQFF.

V and J are TRBV20-1 and TRBJ2-1, with D perhaps matching TRBD2 (6 bases). The CDR3 extends over 16 amino acids. V lost 0 bases to trimming and J lost 7 bases, with 19 bases between them. CDR1 is DFQATT and CDR2 is SNEGSKA in the germline V gene (reference sequence). In nucleotides, the CDR3 is TGCAGTGCTAGAGATCCCTCGGGGGACCTGGGGAATGAGCAGTTCTTC. This encodes CSARDPSGDLGNEQFF.

This clonotype appeared once. This may be a read error: a much more frequent sequence differs by one nucleotide. J is TRBJ2-2 and V is TRBV11-1, with 9 bases identical to TRBD1. The germline gives CDR1 SGHAT, CDR2 FQDESV (reference sequence). The CDR3 covers 16 residues. V gave up 3 bases and J gave up 5 bases; unmatched junction bases: 7. CDR3: CASSFTGGAGTGELFF. CDR3 sequence (DNA): TGTGCCAGCAGCTTTACAGGGGGCGCAGGGACCGGGGAGCTGTTTTTT.

With respect to this clonotype: A single base separates this from a much larger clone, so it may be a read error. The chain links TRBV20-1 to TRBJ1-1, with D possibly being TRBD1 (6 bases). The CDR3 has 16 amino acids. With 6 bases removed from V and 3 bases from J, the gap between germline ends came to 23 bases. Germline lookup yields CDR1 DFQATT and CDR2 SNEGSKA (reference sequence). CDR3 amino acids: CSAPDRKVPLYTEAFF. CDR3 coding DNA: TGCAGTGCACCTGACAGGAAAGTCCCCTTGTACACTGAAGCTTTCTTT.

The J gene is TRBJ1-1, the V gene TRBV2; D gene uncertain. The ends were cut back, 7 bases at V and 0 bases at J, with 12 bases in the middle. Germline lookup yields CDR1 SNHLY and CDR2 FYNNEI. The CDR3 length is 14 residues. The CDR3 DNA sequence: TGTGCCAGCACTGTCCGGGTCCTGAACACTGAAGCTTTCTTT. Translating gives CASTVRVLNTEAFF. Combining the CDR3 with reference TRBV2 and TRBJ1-1 gives the whole variable domain EPEVTQTPSHQVTQMGQEVILRCVPISNHLYFYWYRQILGQKVEFLVSFYNNEISEKSEIFDDQFSVERPDGSNFTLKIRSTKLEDSAMYFCASTVRVLNTEAFFGQGTRLTVV.

The chain employs TRBV12-3 or TRBV12-4 and TRBJ1-5; TRBD1 matches 8 bases. This CDR3 comprises 15 residues. The J segment lost 6 bases and the V segment lost 11 bases, leaving 15 bases of the junction unmatched. The CDR3 protein is CARTPGGAGGQPQHF. The CDR3 bases are TGTGCCCGCACCCCAGGGGGCGCAGGGGGTCAGCCCCAGCATTTT.

Remarks on this clonotype: A read error may be the cause here, since a much bigger clone is one base away. V gene TRBV12-3 or TRBV12-4 combines with J gene TRBJ1-1; 9 nucleotides line up with TRBD1. This CDR3 has 17 residues. The V segment lost 11 bases and the J segment 0 bases; nucleotides outside the gene matches: 16. DNA for the CDR3: TGTGCCTCCCGAATTCCGGGACAGGGATCGGTGAACACTGAAGCTTTCTTT. The encoded protein is CASRIPGQGSVNTEAFF.

This clonotype came up many times. This chain joins TRBV14 and TRBJ1-2; a weak D match, TRBD1 (5 bases). V was shortened by 3 bases and J by 0 bases, with 11 bases between the two germline ends. This CDR3 has 15 amino acids. The germline V gene has CDR1 SGHDN and CDR2 FVKESK. This CDR3 is CASSQDTAPNYGYTF. The DNA for the CDR3 is TGTGCCAGCAGCCAGGACACTGCACCTAACTATGGCTACACCTTC.

This clonotype was observed a few times. The chain employs TRBV5-1 and TRBJ2-5; TRBD1 aligns across 8 bases. CDR1 and CDR2 (germline): SGHRS, YFSETQ. V lost 4 bases and J lost 3; bases outside the gene matches: 14. The CDR3 covers 17 residues. CDR3: CASSRWGQGAGKETQYF. Here the CDR3 DNA reads TGCGCCAGCAGCCGCTGGGGCCAGGGGGCCGGTAAAGAGACCCAGTACTTC.

This clonotype was seen many times. V is TRBV27 and J is TRBJ1-6; 8 positions agree with TRBD1. The junction had 4 bases not matched to a gene; V was cut back by 4 bases and J by 8 bases. Germline lookup yields CDR1 MNHEY and CDR2 SMNVEV (reference sequence). The CDR3 runs 14 residues. CDR3 bases: TGTGCCAGCAGTTGGACAGGGACCGATTCACCCCTCCACTTT. Its translation is CASSWTGTDSPLHF.

The table lists this clonotype with many counts. The CDR3 is CASSKVEVLNTEAFF. In DNA, the CDR3 is TGTGCCAGTAGTAAAGTGGAGGTGCTGAACACTGAAGCTTTCTTT. V is TRBV19 and J is TRBJ1-1; D gene ambiguous. V lost 4 bases to trimming and J lost 0 bases, with 12 bases between them. This CDR3 has 15 amino acids. Germline CDR1 reads LNHDA; CDR2 reads SQIVND (reference sequence). The variable domain in full, completed from reference TRBV19 and TRBJ1-1, reads DGGITQSPKYLFRKEGQNVTLSCEQNLNHDAMYWYRQDPGQGLRLIYYSQIVNDFQKGDIAEGYSVSREKKESFPLTVTSAQKNPTAFYLCASSKVEVLNTEAFFGQGTRLTVV.

The V gene is TRBV27, the J gene TRBJ1-2; a weak D match, TRBD1 (6 bases). The germline CDR1 and CDR2 sequences are MNHEY and SMNVEV (reference sequence). The CDR3 length is 16 residues. The V end was cut by 6 bases, the J end by 4 bases, with 21 bases between. CDR3 region: CASSRSMGARGYGYTF. DNA of the CDR3: TGTGCCAGCAGCCGAAGTATGGGGGCGCGGGGCTATGGCTACACCTTC.

The chain links TRBV7-2 to TRBJ2-3, with a weak D call TRBD1 (6 bases). The CDR3 is made up of 14 amino acids. Germline-derived CDR1 and CDR2 are SGHTA and FQGNSA. V lost 5 bases and J lost 2, with 11 bases in between. DNA for the CDR3: TGTGCCAGCAGCACAAGGACAGTCACAGATACGCAGTATTTT. This sequence encodes CASSTRTVTDTQYF.

The chain recombines TRBV2 with TRBJ1-6; 10 bases align to TRBD1. Trimming took 8 bases from V and 6 from J; bases not matched to a gene: 4. From germline, CDR1 is SNHLY and CDR2 FYNNEI. The CDR3 loop spans 14 amino acids. DNA of the CDR3: TGTGCCAGCTCAGACAGGGGGCTTAATTCACCCCTCCACTTT. Translated: CASSDRGLNSPLHF.

The chain is built from TRBV29-1 and TRBJ2-3; a weak D match, TRBD2 (6 bases). CDR3 length: 15 amino acids. Germline lookup yields CDR1 SQVTM and CDR2 ANQGSEA. V lost 1 base to trimming and J lost 3 bases, with 14 bases between them. The CDR3 DNA is TGCAGCGTTGAAGGGGCTAGCGTGGGGACAGATACGCAGTATTTT. Protein: CSVEGASVGTDTQYF.

The rearrangement uses TRBV7-8 and TRBJ2-6, with D possibly called TRBD1 or TRBD2 (5 bases each). Germline V gives CDR1 SGHVS, CDR2 FQNEAQ. Trimming removed 5 bases at V and 4 bases at J, with 12 bases between. This CDR3 region has 15 residues. DNA of the CDR3: TGTGCCAGCAGCCCCGGGACCGCCGGGGCCAACGTCCTGACTTTC. It is translated as CASSPGTAGANVLTF.

This clonotype was observed at least ten times. The V and J genes are TRBV5-1 and TRBJ1-1; possible D gene TRBD1, 5 bases. The CDR3 loop spans 14 amino acids. The germline gives CDR1 SGHRS, CDR2 YFSETQ. The V gene lost 4 bases and the J gene lost 0 bases, with 10 bases spanning the gap. CDR3 in DNA: TGCGCCAGCAGCCTCGACAGTATGAACACTGAAGCTTTCTTT. Protein: CASSLDSMNTEAFF. The whole variable domain, filled in from reference TRBV5-1 and TRBJ1-1, reads KAGVTQTPRYLIKTRGQQVTLSCSPISGHRSVSWYQQTPGQGLQFLFEYFSETQRNKGNFPGRFSGRQFSNSRSEMNVSTLELGDSALYLCASSLDSMNTEAFFGQGTRLTVV.

This clonotype was seen ten or more times. The chain combines TRBV7-9 with TRBJ2-6; D may be TRBD1 (6 bases). Trimming took off 3 bases at V and 4 bases at J, with 13 bases between the two ends. The CDR3 sequence is 16 residues long. The germline gives CDR1 SEHNR, CDR2 FQNEAQ (reference sequence). This CDR3 reads CASSFPGVPGANVLTF. CDR3 coding DNA: TGTGCCAGCAGCTTCCCAGGGGTGCCCGGGGCCAACGTCCTGACTTTC. Variable domain in full (rest from reference TRBV7-9 and TRBJ2-6): DTGVSQNPRHKITKRGQNVTFRCDPISEHNRLYWYRQTLGQGPEFLTYFQNEAQLEKSRLLSDRFSAERPKGSFSTLEIQRTEQGDSAMYLCASSFPGVPGANVLTFGAGSRLTVL.

Of note for this clonotype: This may stem from a read error, because a much larger clone lies one nucleotide away. As the CDR3 is not closed by the conserved phenylalanine or tryptophan, this likely results from a read error. The chain recombines TRBV11-1 with TRBJ1-1; possibly TRBD1 for D (6 bases). Germline CDR1 is SGHAT and CDR2 is FQDESV (reference sequence). This CDR3 contains 16 residues. V gave up 6 bases and J gave up 3 bases, with 20 bases separating them. The CDR3 loop reads CASRHLTGGADTEAFL. CDR3 nucleotides: TGTGCCAGCAGACACCTTACGGGGGGCGCAGACACTGAAGCTTTCCTT.

A note on this clonotype: At one boundary the junction diverges from the germline segment, which might be a read error. The rearrangement links TRBV3-1 to TRBJ2-2; D perhaps matches TRBD2 (5 bases). Germline CDR1 reads LGHDT; CDR2 reads YNNKEL (reference sequence). The CDR3 loop spans 14 amino acids. The CDR3: CACRRAPNTGELFF. CDR3 DNA sequence: TGTGCCTGCAGGCGGGCTCCGAACACCGGGGAGCTGTTTTTT.

Notes on this clonotype: A much larger clone differs by one base, so this may be a read error. This chain links TRBV12-3 or TRBV12-4 with TRBJ2-7; 11 positions agree with TRBD2. V lost 6 bases, J lost 5 bases, and 9 bases stayed unmatched. The CDR3 totals 15 residues. CDR3 loop: CASRKNSGGADEQYV. The CDR3 nucleotides read TGTGCCAGCAGGAAAAATAGCGGGGGGGCTGACGAGCAGTACGTC.

This clonotype was recorded at least ten times. The genes are TRBV12-3 or TRBV12-4 and TRBJ1-1; TRBD1 aligns across 8 bases. CDR3 length: 13 residues. Trimming removed 6 bases from V and 4 bases from J; junction bases left unmatched: 4. CDR3 loop: CASRDREGTEAFF. In nucleotides, the CDR3 is TGTGCCAGCAGGGACAGGGAAGGCACTGAAGCTTTCTTT.

J is TRBJ2-3 and V is TRBV10-3; TRBD2 might be the D (6 bases). The germline V gene encodes CDR1 ENHRY and CDR2 SYGVKD. V was pared by 10 bases and J by 1 base, with 18 bases between. The CDR3 sequence is 15 residues long. The CDR3 loop reads CASNPGTGGTDTQYF. The CDR3 nucleotides read TGTGCCAGCAACCCCGGGACGGGGGGCACAGATACGCAGTATTTT.